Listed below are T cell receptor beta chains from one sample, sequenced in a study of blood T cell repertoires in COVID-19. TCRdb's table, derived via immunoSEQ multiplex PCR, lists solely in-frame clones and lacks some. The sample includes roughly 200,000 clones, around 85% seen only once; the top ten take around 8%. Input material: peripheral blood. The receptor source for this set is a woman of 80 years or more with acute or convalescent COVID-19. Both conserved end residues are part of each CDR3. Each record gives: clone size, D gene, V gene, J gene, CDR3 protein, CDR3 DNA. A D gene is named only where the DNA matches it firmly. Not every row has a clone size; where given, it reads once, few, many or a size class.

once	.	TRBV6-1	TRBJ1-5	CASSRSSNQPQHF	TGTGCCAGCAGCCGAAGCAGCAATCAGCCCCAGCATTTT
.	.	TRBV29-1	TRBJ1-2	CSALPSGQYGYTF	TGCAGCGCCCTCCCTTCAGGCCAGTATGGCTACACCTTC
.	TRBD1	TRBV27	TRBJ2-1	CASTGQGRRPYNEQFF	TGTGCCAGCACGGGACAGGGTAGGCGACCCTACAATGAGCAGTTCTTC
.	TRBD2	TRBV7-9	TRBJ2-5	CASSSRGAGGIETQYF	TGTGCCAGCAGCTCGAGGGGAGCGGGAGGGATAGAGACCCAGTACTTC
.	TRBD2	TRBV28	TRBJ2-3	CASSPQRGADTQYF	TGTGCCAGCAGCCCCCAGCGGGGGGCAGATACGCAGTATTTT
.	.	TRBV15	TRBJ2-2	CATSRDGREAGELFF	TGTGCCACCAGCAGAGATGGCAGGGAAGCCGGGGAGCTGTTTTTT
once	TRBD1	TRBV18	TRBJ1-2	CASSPETGGRYGYTF	TGTGCCAGCTCACCAGAGACAGGGGGAAGGTATGGCTACACCTTC
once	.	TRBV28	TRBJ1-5	CASIRGYSNQPQHF	TGTGCCAGCATTAGGGGGTATAGCAATCAGCCCCAGCATTTT
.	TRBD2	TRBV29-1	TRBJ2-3	CSIYPVGTSGPQYF	TGCAGCATCTACCCCGTCGGGACTAGCGGGCCGCAGTATTTT
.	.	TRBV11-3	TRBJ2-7	CASSSRGSGPGEQYF	TGTGCCAGCAGCTCCAGGGGTAGCGGGCCTGGGGAGCAGTACTTC
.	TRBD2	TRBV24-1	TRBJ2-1	CATSPGGSGRGSYNEQFF	TGTGCCACCAGCCCCGGTGGTAGCGGGAGGGGCTCCTACAATGAGCAGTTCTTC
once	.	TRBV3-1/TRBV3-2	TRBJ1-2	CASSPAGGQYGYTF	TGTGCCAGCAGCCCGGCGGGCGGTCAATATGGCTACACCTTC
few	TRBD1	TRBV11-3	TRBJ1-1	CASSGSKGANTEAFF	TGTGCCAGCAGCGGAAGTAAGGGGGCGAACACTGAAGCTTTCTTT
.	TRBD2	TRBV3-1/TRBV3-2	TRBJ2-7	CASSPGGYEQYF	TGTGCCAGCAGCCCGGGGGGGTACGAGCAGTACTTC
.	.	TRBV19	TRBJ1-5	CASSMRQNQPQHF	TGTGCCAGTAGTATGAGACAAAATCAGCCCCAGCATTTT
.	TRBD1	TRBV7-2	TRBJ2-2	CASSLSPGQGDTGELFF	TGTGCCAGCAGCTTAAGTCCGGGACAGGGTGACACCGGGGAGCTGTTTTTT
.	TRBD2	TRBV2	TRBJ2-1	CASRPQSSGSINEQFF	TGTGCCAGCAGGCCCCAGAGTAGCGGGAGTATTAATGAGCAGTTCTTC
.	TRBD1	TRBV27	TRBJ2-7	CASSPRQGAGYEQYF	TGTGCCAGCAGTCCCCGACAGGGGGCAGGCTACGAGCAGTACTTC
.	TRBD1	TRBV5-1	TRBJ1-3	CASSLTFGQGSGNTIYF	TGCGCCAGCAGCTTGACCTTTGGACAGGGGTCTGGAAACACCATATATTTT
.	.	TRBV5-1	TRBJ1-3	CASSGGSEGGNTIYF	TGCGCCAGCAGCGGGGGATCGGAGGGTGGAAACACCATATATTTT
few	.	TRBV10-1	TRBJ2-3	CASSIRVTDTQYF	TGCGCCAGCAGTATCCGGGTCACAGATACGCAGTATTTT
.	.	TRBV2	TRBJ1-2	CASIGSSGAYGYTF	TGTGCCAGCATCGGCTCATCAGGGGCTTATGGCTACACCTTC
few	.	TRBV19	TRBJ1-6	CASQEGISYNSPLHF	TGTGCCAGTCAGGAGGGAATCTCCTATAATTCACCCCTCCACTTT
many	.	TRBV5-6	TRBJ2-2	CASSFLDGETGELFF	TGTGCCAGCAGCTTTTTGGACGGGGAAACCGGGGAGCTGTTTTTT
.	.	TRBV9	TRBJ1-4	CASSVEDGDGEKLFF	TGTGCCAGCAGCGTAGAGGACGGGGATGGTGAAAAACTGTTTTTT
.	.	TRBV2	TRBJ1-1	CASKTGTENTEAFF	TGTGCCAGCAAGACAGGAACCGAGAACACTGAAGCTTTCTTT
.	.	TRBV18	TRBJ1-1	CASSPARDTEAFF	TGTGCCAGCTCACCCGCCAGGGACACTGAAGCTTTCTTT
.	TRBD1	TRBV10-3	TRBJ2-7	CAISESLGQLHEQYF	TGTGCCATCAGTGAGTCATTGGGACAGCTCCACGAGCAGTACTTC
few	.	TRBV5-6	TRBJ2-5	CASSWLAQGGKETQYF	TGTGCCAGCAGCTGGCTCGCGCAGGGAGGAAAAGAGACCCAGTACTTC
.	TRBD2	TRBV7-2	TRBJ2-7	CASSSLAGGPDEQYF	TGTGCCAGCAGCTCATTAGCGGGGGGGCCGGACGAGCAGTACTTC
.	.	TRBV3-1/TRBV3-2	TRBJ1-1	CASSQLTGMGDTEAFF	TGTGCCAGCAGCCAGTTAACAGGGATGGGTGACACTGAAGCTTTCTTT
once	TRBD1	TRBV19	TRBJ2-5	CASKKQGIVSETQYF	TGTGCCAGTAAAAAACAGGGGATTGTTAGTGAGACCCAGTACTTC
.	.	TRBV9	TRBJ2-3	CASSVAGTSTDTQYF	TGTGCCAGCAGCGTAGCCGGGACTAGCACAGATACGCAGTATTTT
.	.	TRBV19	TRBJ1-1	CASSIGQGNTEAFF	TGTGCCAGTAGTATAGGGCAGGGGAACACTGAAGCTTTCTTT
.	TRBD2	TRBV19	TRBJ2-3	CASRPSGRGTDTQYF	TGTGCCAGTAGGCCTAGCGGGAGGGGCACAGATACGCAGTATTTT
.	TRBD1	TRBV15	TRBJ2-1	CATSSSGTGITNEQFF	TGTGCCACCAGCAGCTCCGGGACAGGGATTACCAATGAGCAGTTCTTC
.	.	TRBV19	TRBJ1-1	CASKSGRGRNTEAFF	TGTGCCAGCAAGTCGGGGAGGGGGAGGAACACTGAAGCTTTCTTT
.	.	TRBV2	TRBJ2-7	CASSVTGSSYEQYF	TGTGCCAGCAGTGTTACAGGAAGCTCCTACGAGCAGTACTTC
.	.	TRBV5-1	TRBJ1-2	CASSFSSAYGYTF	TGCGCCAGCAGCTTTTCCAGTGCATATGGCTACACCTTC
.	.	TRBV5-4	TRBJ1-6	CASSLAGALSPLHF	TGTGCCAGCAGCTTAGCAGGGGCTCTTTCACCCCTCCACTTT
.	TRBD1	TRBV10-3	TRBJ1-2	CAISEPRDRGNYGYTF	TGTGCCATCAGTGAGCCAAGGGACAGGGGTAACTATGGCTACACCTTC
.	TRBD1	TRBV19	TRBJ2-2	CASSIRTGGSGELFF	TGTGCCAGTAGTATAAGGACAGGGGGATCCGGGGAGCTGTTTTTT
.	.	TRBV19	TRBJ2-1	CASTRRGVNNEQFF	TGTGCCAGTACGCGGCGGGGCGTAAACAATGAGCAGTTCTTC
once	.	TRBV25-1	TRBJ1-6	CASSEPGGSSPLHF	TGTGCCAGCAGTGAACCGGGGGGAAGTTCACCCCTCCACTTT
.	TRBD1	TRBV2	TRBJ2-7	CASTRDSVTYEQYF	TGTGCCAGCACTCGGGACAGTGTGACCTACGAGCAGTACTTC
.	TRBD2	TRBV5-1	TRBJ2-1	CASMSSGVYNEQFF	TGCGCCAGCATGTCTAGCGGAGTCTACAATGAGCAGTTCTTC
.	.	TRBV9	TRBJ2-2	CASSPRPQNLAGELFF	TGTGCCAGCAGCCCCCGCCCCCAGAATTTGGCCGGGGAGCTGTTTTTT
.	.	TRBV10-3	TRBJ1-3	CAITDSTGSSGNTIYF	TGTGCCATCACCGACTCTACAGGGAGCTCTGGAAACACCATATATTTT
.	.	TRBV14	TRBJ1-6	CASSQEQGSPLHF	TGTGCCAGCAGCCAAGAGCAGGGCTCGCCCCTCCACTTT
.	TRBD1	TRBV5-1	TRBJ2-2	CASSLTITGGPGELFF	TGCGCCAGCAGCCTCACCATTACAGGGGGCCCCGGGGAGCTGTTTTTT
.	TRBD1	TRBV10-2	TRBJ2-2	CATLQGAGELFF	TGCGCCACCCTACAGGGGGCCGGGGAGCTGTTTTTT
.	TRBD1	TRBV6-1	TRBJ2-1	CASSEASRGTGVYNEQFF	TGTGCCAGCAGTGAAGCCAGTCGCGGGACAGGGGTCTACAATGAGCAGTTCTTC
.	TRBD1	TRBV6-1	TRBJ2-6	CASSVGQAYSGANVLTF	TGTGCCAGCAGTGTTGGACAGGCATACTCTGGGGCCAACGTCCTGACTTTC
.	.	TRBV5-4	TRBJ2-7	CASSLDPGSYEQYF	TGTGCCAGCAGCTTGGATCCGGGATCCTACGAGCAGTACTTC
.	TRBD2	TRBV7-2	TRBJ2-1	CASSLGSGGGNNEQFF	TGTGCCAGCAGCTTAGGGAGCGGGGGGGGGAACAATGAGCAGTTCTTC
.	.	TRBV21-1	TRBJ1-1	CASSKNQRGQVNTEAFF	TGTGCCAGCAGCAAAAACCAGAGGGGACAGGTGAACACTGAAGCTTTCTTT
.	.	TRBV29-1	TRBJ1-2	CSVERRRDDYGYTF	TGCAGCGTTGAAAGGCGCAGGGATGACTATGGCTACACCTTC
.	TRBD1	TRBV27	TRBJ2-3	CASSTGTGGFSDTQYF	TGTGCCAGCAGTACCGGGACAGGGGGCTTCTCAGATACGCAGTATTTT